Listed below are T cell receptor beta chains from one sample, sequenced in a study of CD8 T cells in Susac syndrome. TCRdb reanalysed the immunoSEQ multiplex PCR reads using MiXCR and keeps one entry per CDR3 protein. The profile covers 90,000 to 150,000 distinct CDR3 sequences, with 85% to 95% appearing a single time and 0.085% to 0.095% taken by the ten largest. Sequenced sample: CD4+ T cells from PBMCs. The receptors come from a human donor with multiple sclerosis. The CDR3 runs from the conserved cysteine through the conserved F or W. A D gene is named only where the DNA matches it firmly. Clone size is given for some rows only: seen once, a few or many times, or a class if the clone is expanded.

>TRBV12-3/TRBV12-4|15|TRBJ2-3|TRBD1|-
CASSRGQGGYITQYF
TGTGCCAGCAGTAGGGGACAGGGGGGTTACATAACGCAGTATTTT
>TRBV20-1|13|TRBJ1-5|-|-
CSGWGGRNQPQHF
TGCAGTGGTTGGGGAGGGAGAAATCAGCCCCAGCATTTT
>TRBV29-1|13|TRBJ1-2|TRBD1|-
CSVRLQGYDGYTF
TGCAGCGTTCGATTACAGGGGTACGATGGCTACACCTTC
>TRBV19|14|TRBJ2-7|-|once
CASSSQGGTYEQYF
TGTGCCAGTAGTAGCCAGGGAGGAACCTACGAGCAGTACTTC
>TRBV30|15|TRBJ1-5|-|-
CAWTSGTSGNQPQHF
TGTGCCTGGACATCTGGGACCTCTGGTAATCAGCCCCAGCATTTT
>TRBV20-1|14|TRBJ1-5|-|-
CSAEQVYSNQPQHF
TGCAGTGCTGAACAGGTCTATAGCAATCAGCCCCAGCATTTT
>TRBV6-5|14|TRBJ1-1|-|-
CASSYKSRGTEAFF
TGTGCCAGCAGTTACAAGAGTCGGGGCACTGAAGCTTTCTTT
>TRBV7-2|14|TRBJ2-7|TRBD1|-
CASRMTGAKDEQYF
TGTGCCAGCCGAATGACAGGGGCGAAGGACGAGCAGTACTTC
>TRBV2|15|TRBJ1-2|TRBD1|-
CASGQGPGEIYGYTF
TGTGCCAGCGGACAGGGGCCCGGGGAGATCTATGGCTACACCTTC
>TRBV30|13|TRBJ1-5|-|-
CAWSVQGNQPQHF
TGTGCCTGGAGTGTACAGGGCAATCAGCCCCAGCATTTT
>TRBV19|15|TRBJ2-1|-|-
CASSSEVSSYNEQFF
TGTGCCAGTAGTTCGGAGGTCAGCTCCTACAATGAGCAGTTCTTC
>TRBV5-1|14|TRBJ2-2|-|-
CASSLEKGSGELFF
TGCGCCAGCAGCTTGGAAAAGGGCAGCGGGGAGCTGTTTTTT
>TRBV12-3/TRBV12-4|17|TRBJ2-5|TRBD2|-
CASSLGTSGGTQETQYF
TGTGCCAGCAGTCTCGGGACTAGCGGGGGCACCCAAGAGACCCAGTACTTC
>TRBV7-9|13|TRBJ1-2|-|-
CASSWTDFRGYTF
TGTGCCAGCAGCTGGACGGACTTTCGAGGCTACACCTTC
>TRBV7-8|15|TRBJ1-4|TRBD1|-
CASSGRDRSTEKLFF
TGTGCCAGCAGCGGACGGGACAGATCCACTGAAAAACTGTTTTTT
>TRBV7-9|13|TRBJ1-6|-|-
CASSPAETSPLHF
TGTGCCAGCAGCCCCGCAGAGACGTCACCCCTCCACTTT
>TRBV12-3/TRBV12-4|15|TRBJ1-5|TRBD1|-
CASSSGTGSNQPQHF
TGTGCCAGCAGTTCCGGGACAGGGAGCAATCAGCCCCAGCATTTT
>TRBV30|16|TRBJ2-3|-|once
CAWSVGRRGNTDTQYF
TGTGCCTGGAGTGTAGGCAGGCGGGGCAACACAGATACGCAGTATTTT
>TRBV19|14|TRBJ2-2|-|-
CASSIARGGGELFF
TGTGCCAGTAGTATAGCCAGGGGAGGCGGGGAGCTGTTTTTT
>TRBV15|17|TRBJ1-3|-|-
CATSREGVFSSGNTIYF
TGTGCCACCAGCAGAGAGGGGGTTTTCAGCTCTGGAAACACCATATATTTT
>TRBV30|16|TRBJ2-5|TRBD2|-
CAWSVLGGGARETQYF
TGTGCCTGGAGTGTACTGGGCGGGGGGGCCCGGGAGACCCAGTACTTC
>TRBV20-1|13|TRBJ1-1|-|-
CSARLTRGTEAFF
TGCAGTGCCCGACTAACCCGGGGAACTGAAGCTTTCTTT
>TRBV19|19|TRBJ1-1|TRBD1|-
CASSQLGAVPGGRSTEAFF
TGTGCCAGTAGTCAACTCGGGGCCGTGCCAGGGGGACGTTCCACTGAAGCTTTCTTT
>TRBV3-1|14|TRBJ2-2|-|-
CASSQAMNTGELFF
TGTGCCAGCAGCCAAGCCATGAACACCGGGGAGCTGTTTTTT
>TRBV9|14|TRBJ2-2|-|-
CASSTRLNTGELFF
TGTGCCAGCAGCACCCGACTAAACACCGGGGAGCTGTTTTTT
>TRBV27|13|TRBJ1-2|-|-
CASRVAYDYGYTF
TGTGCCAGCAGAGTAGCGTACGACTATGGCTACACCTTC
>TRBV3-1|14|TRBJ1-3|-|-
CASSRTAGADTIYF
TGTGCCAGCAGCCGGACCGCAGGGGCGGACACCATATATTTT
>TRBV11-1|16|TRBJ2-7|-|-
CASSSPGQLLSYEQYF
TGTGCCAGCAGTTCGCCCGGACAGCTTCTCTCCTACGAGCAGTACTTC
>TRBV5-1|14|TRBJ2-1|TRBD1|once
CASSSGQTSNEQFF
TGCGCCAGCAGCTCGGGACAGACGTCCAATGAGCAGTTCTTC
>TRBV20-1|15|TRBJ1-1|-|-
CSARVRPNSNTEAFF
TGCAGTGCTAGAGTTAGGCCAAATTCGAACACTGAAGCTTTCTTT
>TRBV20-1|13|TRBJ1-5|TRBD1|-
CSAQGASNQPQHF
TGCAGTGCACAGGGGGCGAGCAATCAGCCCCAGCATTTT
>TRBV5-4|14|TRBJ1-2|-|once
CASSTGLANYGYTF
TGTGCCAGCAGCACCGGACTAGCTAACTATGGCTACACCTTC
>TRBV4-1|16|TRBJ2-1|-|-
CASSQVDVLSYNEQFF
TGCGCCAGCAGCCAAGTGGATGTCCTTTCCTACAATGAGCAGTTCTTC
>TRBV28|15|TRBJ2-5|-|-
CASSSPLKGRETQYF
TGTGCCAGCAGTTCCCCCCTGAAGGGGCGAGAGACCCAGTACTTC
>TRBV10-2|16|TRBJ2-2|TRBD2|-
CASSGGASGRTGELFF
TGCGCCAGCAGTGGAGGGGCTAGCGGGAGGACCGGGGAGCTGTTTTTT
>TRBV30|14|TRBJ2-7|TRBD1|-
CAWDRDRARYEQYF
TGTGCCTGGGACCGGGACAGGGCGCGGTACGAGCAGTACTTC
>TRBV3-1|15|TRBJ1-4|-|-
CASSQGAARGEKLFF
TGTGCCAGCAGCCAAGGGGCTGCAAGGGGGGAAAAACTGTTTTTT
>TRBV7-7|16|TRBJ2-3|TRBD2|-
CASSLGLAGGQDTQYF
TGTGCCAGCAGCTTAGGACTAGCGGGGGGCCAAGATACGCAGTATTTT
>TRBV19|13|TRBJ1-3|-|-
CASSPQGGGTIYF
TGTGCCAGTAGTCCACAGGGCGGCGGCACCATATATTTT
>TRBV5-4|14|TRBJ2-3|-|-
CASSFGASTDTQYF
TGTGCCAGCAGCTTTGGGGCTAGCACAGATACGCAGTATTTT
>TRBV9|15|TRBJ2-1|-|-
CASSVGRGSYNEQFF
TGTGCCAGCAGCGTAGGTCGGGGGAGTTACAATGAGCAGTTCTTC
>TRBV20-1|17|TRBJ2-2|TRBD1|-
CSARTNPGTGDTGELFF
TGCAGTGCTAGAACCAACCCCGGGACAGGGGACACCGGGGAGCTGTTTTTT
>TRBV3-1|15|TRBJ1-2|-|-
CASRYVGAERGGYTF
TGTGCCAGCAGATATGTGGGGGCAGAAAGAGGTGGCTACACCTTC
>TRBV2|14|TRBJ2-2|-|-
CASKLVANTGELFF
TGTGCCAGCAAACTGGTAGCGAACACCGGGGAGCTGTTTTTT
>TRBV7-3|14|TRBJ1-1|TRBD1|-
CASSSDRVATEAFF
TGTGCCAGCAGCTCGGACAGGGTCGCCACTGAAGCTTTCTTT
>TRBV11-2|20|TRBJ1-4|TRBD1|-
CASSLSSQDRGIIPTEKLFF
TGTGCCAGCAGCTTAAGCTCCCAGGACAGGGGGATAATACCTACTGAAAAACTGTTTTTT
>TRBV20-1|13|TRBJ1-6|TRBD1|few
CSAKDRGNSPLHF
TGCAGTGCTAAGGACAGGGGAAATTCACCCCTCCACTTT
>TRBV7-9|15|TRBJ1-3|-|-
CASSYGRRSGNTIYF
TGTGCCAGCAGCTATGGACGGCGCTCTGGAAACACCATATATTTT
>TRBV30|14|TRBJ1-3|TRBD1|-
CAWDSTGAGNTIYF
TGTGCCTGGGATTCGACAGGGGCTGGAAACACCATATATTTT